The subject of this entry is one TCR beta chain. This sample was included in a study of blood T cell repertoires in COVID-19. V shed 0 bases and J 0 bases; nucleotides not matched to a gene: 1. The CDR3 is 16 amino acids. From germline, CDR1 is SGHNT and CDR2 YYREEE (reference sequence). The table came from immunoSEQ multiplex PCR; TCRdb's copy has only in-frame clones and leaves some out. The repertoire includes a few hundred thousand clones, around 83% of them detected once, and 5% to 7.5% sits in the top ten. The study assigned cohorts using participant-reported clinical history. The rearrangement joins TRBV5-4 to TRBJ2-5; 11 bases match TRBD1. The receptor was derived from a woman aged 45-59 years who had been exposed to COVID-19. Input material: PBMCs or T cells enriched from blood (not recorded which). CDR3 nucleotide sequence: TGTGCCAGCAGCTTGGGGGACAGGGGGTACCAAGAGACCCAGTACTTC. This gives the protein CASSLGDRGYQETQYF.